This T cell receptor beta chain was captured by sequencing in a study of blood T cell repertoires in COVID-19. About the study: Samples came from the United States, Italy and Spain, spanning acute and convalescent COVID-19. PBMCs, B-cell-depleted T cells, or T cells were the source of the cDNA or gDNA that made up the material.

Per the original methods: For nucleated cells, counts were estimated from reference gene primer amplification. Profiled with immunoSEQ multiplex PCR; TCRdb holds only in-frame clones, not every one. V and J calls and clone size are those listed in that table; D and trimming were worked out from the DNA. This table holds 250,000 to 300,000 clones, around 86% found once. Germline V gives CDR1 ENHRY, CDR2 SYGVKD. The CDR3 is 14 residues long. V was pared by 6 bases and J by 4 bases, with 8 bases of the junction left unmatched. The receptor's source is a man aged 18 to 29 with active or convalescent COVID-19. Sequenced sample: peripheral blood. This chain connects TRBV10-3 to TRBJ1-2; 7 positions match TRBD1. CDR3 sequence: CAISSLQGTYGYTF. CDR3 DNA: TGTGCCATCAGCTCTCTACAGGGGACCTATGGCTACACCTTC.